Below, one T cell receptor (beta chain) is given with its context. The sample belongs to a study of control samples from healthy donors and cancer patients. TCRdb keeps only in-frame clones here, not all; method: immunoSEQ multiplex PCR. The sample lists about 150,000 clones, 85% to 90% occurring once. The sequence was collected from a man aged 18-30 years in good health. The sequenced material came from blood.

CDR3 sequence reads: CASTKGDNQPQHF. CDR3 nucleotide sequence: TGTGCCAGCACAAAAGGGGACAATCAGCCCCAGCATTTT. The genes are TRBV12-3 or TRBV12-4 and TRBJ1-5; tentative D call: TRBD1 (5 bases). The CDR3 spans 13 residues. V gave up 7 bases and J gave up 3 bases, with 10 bases separating them.